Shown below are 27 T cell receptor beta chains from a single sample sequenced in a study of T cells after yellow fever vaccination. Via MiXCR, TCRdb re-called the 5' RACE reads, giving one row per CDR3 protein. The repertoire holds about 73,000 distinct CDR3 sequences, with 7.5% to 9% as singletons. The input for sequencing was CD8+ T cells sorted from PBMCs, taken on the day of the yellow fever booster vaccination. The receptor source for this set is a man aged 25 to 40 who received the YFV17D yellow fever vaccine.

This clonotype was observed a handful of times. V is TRBV20-1 and J is TRBJ2-3; TRBD2 might be the D (6 bases). Deletions cut 5 bases from V and 2 bases from J, with 20 bases between. Looked up from germline, CDR1 is DFQATT and CDR2 is SNEGSKA (reference sequence). The CDR3 is 16 amino acids. The CDR3 DNA sequence: TGCAGTGCTTCCCCGGATAGCGGATACTTCACAGATACGCAGTATTTT. Translated, it gives CSASPDSGYFTDTQYF.

The chain is built from TRBV3-1 and TRBJ1-2; 7 positions agree with TRBD1. CDR3 size: 14 residues. Germline CDR1 is LGHDT and CDR2 is YNNKEL (reference sequence). V trimming: 4 bases; J trimming: 3 bases; junction bases outside the gene matches: 5. CDR3 amino acids: CASSLGGTDYGYTF. Here the CDR3 DNA reads TGTGCCAGCAGCCTGGGGGGGACAGACTATGGCTACACCTTC.

In its sample, this clonotype was seen many times. The chain carries TRBV6-4 and TRBJ2-2; 11 bases agree with TRBD2. The CDR3 is made up of 21 amino acids. CDR1 and CDR2 (germline): MRHNA, SNTAGT. Trimming at V came to 6 bases and at J to 5 bases, leaving 23 bases not matched to a gene. CDR3 region: CASSSPTLAGVTSARTGELFF. CDR3 nucleotides: TGTGCCAGCAGCAGTCCGACACTAGCGGGAGTAACATCTGCTAGGACCGGGGAGCTGTTTTTT.

This clonotype has only a few counts. J is TRBJ1-1 and V is TRBV6-1, with D possibly TRBD1 on 5 matching bases. Trimming shortened V by 6 bases and J by 4 bases, and 12 bases separated the two germline ends. The CDR3 is 13 amino acids. Germline lookup yields CDR1 MNHNS and CDR2 SASEGT. The CDR3 DNA sequence: TGTGCCAGCAGCCCCATGCAGGGCACTGAAGCTTTCTTT. This encodes CASSPMQGTEAFF.

This clonotype has just a few counts. The chain couples TRBV28 to TRBJ2-7; 9 bases are shared with TRBD2. Losses at the gene ends were 2 bases for V and 1 base for J; bases not matched to a gene: 3. The CDR3 runs to 15 residues. From germline, CDR1 is MDHEN and CDR2 SYDVKM. In nucleotides, the CDR3 is TGTGCCAGCAGTTTACGGCTAGCGGGATCCTACGAGCAGTACTTC. It is translated as CASSLRLAGSYEQYF.

This clonotype was detected ten times or more. The chain combines TRBV6-5 with TRBJ2-1; D is possibly TRBD2 (5 bases). The germline V gene has CDR1 MNHEY and CDR2 SVGAGI. The CDR3 runs to 13 residues. Trimming stripped 3 bases from V and 9 bases from J, with 12 bases between. The CDR3 nucleotides read TGTGCCAGCAGTTATCCAGCCGGGGTTGAGCAGTTCTTC. This gives the protein CASSYPAGVEQFF.

This clonotype appeared a few times. V and J are TRBV12-3 or TRBV12-4 and TRBJ2-5; 7 positions match TRBD2. Germline trimming cut 5 bases from V and 4 bases from J; bases unmatched to any gene: 13. The CDR3 has 16 residues. The CDR3 is CASSDLAALTPETQYF. The CDR3, as DNA: TGTGCCAGCAGTGATCTAGCGGCCTTAACCCCAGAGACCCAGTACTTC.

V and J are TRBV7-9 and TRBJ1-2; no clear D. V gave up 6 bases and J gave up 8 bases, with 13 bases separating them. The V gene's germline CDR1 is SEHNR and CDR2 FQNEAQ (reference sequence). The CDR3 runs 12 residues. Here the CDR3 reads CASSPAQEGYTF. The CDR3 DNA reads TGTGCCAGCAGTCCCGCCCAGGAAGGCTACACCTTC.

This clonotype was recorded many times. The chain couples TRBV27 to TRBJ2-7, with TRBD1 as a possible D gene (5 bases). Germline assignment: CDR1 MNHEY and CDR2 SMNVEV (reference sequence). Trimming cost V 6 bases and J 0 bases, with 6 bases left between them. The CDR3 consists of 12 residues. The CDR3 DNA is TGTGCCAGCAGGGGGCCCTCCTACGAGCAGTACTTC. It yields the protein CASRGPSYEQYF.

As to this clonotype: The junction does not match germline at one end; this may be a read error. The chain joins TRBV20-1 to TRBJ2-7; 12 bases match TRBD2. The germline V gene encodes CDR1 DFQATT and CDR2 SNEGSKA (reference sequence). This CDR3 region has 17 residues. The CDR3 loop is CCAPNGLTSGRWDEQYF. CDR3 sequence (DNA): TGCTGTGCTCCGAATGGGTTGACTAGCGGGAGATGGGACGAGCAGTACTTC.

Ten or more counts support this clonotype. The CDR3, as DNA: TGTGCCAGCAGCTTGGAGGTCAGGGCGGATGCTGAAGCTTTCTTT. Protein sequence: CASSLEVRADAEAFF. J is TRBJ1-1 and V is TRBV5-6; D is perhaps TRBD1 (5 bases). Germline CDR1 is SGHDT and CDR2 is YYEEEE. The ends were cut back, 0 bases at V and 6 bases at J, with 15 bases in the middle. The CDR3 runs to 15 residues.

The rearrangement joins TRBV12-3 or TRBV12-4 to TRBJ2-3; TRBD2 matches 10 bases. The CDR3 totals 16 residues. J gave up 0 bases and V 1 base, and 1 base lay outside the gene matches. CDR3 DNA: TGTGCCAGCAGTTTAGTGACTAGCGGGAGCACAGATACGCAGTATTTT. This codes for CASSLVTSGSTDTQYF.

This clonotype was found many times. The chain uses TRBV10-3 and TRBJ2-1; D is possibly TRBD2 (6 bases). Germline-derived CDR1 and CDR2 are ENHRY and SYGVKD. This CDR3 has 15 amino acids. Trimming pared 0 bases from V and 5 bases from J, leaving 11 bases between. CDR3 sequence: CAISESWGVNNEQFF. CDR3 nucleotide sequence: TGTGCCATCAGTGAGTCATGGGGGGTGAACAATGAGCAGTTCTTC.

In its sample, this clonotype was seen many times. The CDR3 nucleotides read TGTGCTAGTGGTTTGGGCCAGGGAAGAGATACGCAGTATTTT. This encodes CASGLGQGRDTQYF. The V and J genes are TRBV12-5 and TRBJ2-3; D may be TRBD1 (5 bases). Germline V lookup: CDR1 LGHNT, CDR2 FRNRAP. The length of the CDR3 is 14 residues. V dropped 1 base and J dropped 5 bases, with 10 bases sitting between them.

A few counts support this clonotype. J is TRBJ2-1 and V is TRBV6-2 or TRBV6-3; the D gene could be TRBD1 or TRBD2 (5 bases each). Trimming removed 2 bases at V and 7 bases at J, with 18 bases between. This CDR3 is 16 amino acids long. Germline CDR1 reads MNHEY; CDR2 reads SVGEGT. The CDR3 DNA reads TGTGCCAGCAGTTACGGGGGAGAGGGGCCCACAAATGAGCAGTTCTTC. It yields the protein CASSYGGEGPTNEQFF.

The V and J genes are TRBV7-6 and TRBJ2-5; tentative D call: TRBD2 (5 bases). The CDR3 loop spans 15 amino acids. The V end was cut by 2 bases, the J end by 0 bases, with 10 bases between. CDR1 SGHVS and CDR2 FNYEAQ come from the germline V gene. CDR3 nucleotides: TGTGCCAGCAGCTTAAGCATGGAGGACCAAGAGACCCAGTACTTC. Its protein product is CASSLSMEDQETQYF.

Only a few counts were recorded for this clonotype. This chain connects TRBV4-3 to TRBJ2-2; D not resolved. This CDR3 comprises 17 residues. Trimming removed 5 bases at V and 0 bases at J, with 16 bases between. Germline V gives CDR1 LGHNA, CDR2 YSLEER. CDR3 nucleotide sequence: TGCGCCAGCAGCTACGGAGATGACACCGCGAACACCGGGGAGCTGTTTTTT. Its protein is CASSYGDDTANTGELFF.

The table lists this clonotype with a few counts. The J gene is TRBJ2-5, the V gene TRBV5-4; the D is unclear. Between the trimmed V and J ends, which lost 4 bases and 9 bases, there was a span of 10 bases. This CDR3 region has 11 residues. CDR1 is SGHNT and CDR2 is YYREEE in the germline V gene (reference sequence). CDR3 sequence: CASSDQVAQYF. The CDR3 nucleotides are TGTGCCAGCAGCGACCAGGTGGCCCAGTACTTC.

This clonotype was seen ten or more times. The V call is TRBV20-1, the J call TRBJ2-7; no clear D. V dropped 5 bases and J dropped 3 bases, with 8 bases sitting between them. CDR3 size: 11 residues. Germline V CDR1 and CDR2: DFQATT, SNEGSKA (reference sequence). The CDR3 sequence is CSAPLDYEQYF. The CDR3 nucleotides read TGCAGTGCTCCCCTTGACTACGAGCAGTACTTC.

This clonotype appeared a few times. The rearrangement uses TRBV5-1 and TRBJ2-1; possibly TRBD2 for D (7 bases). Germline CDR1 is SGHRS and CDR2 is YFSETQ. Trimming pared 4 bases from V and 7 bases from J, leaving 24 bases between. The CDR3 runs 17 residues. In DNA, the CDR3 is TGCGCCAGCAGCCCCGGGGAGGGGGGGGGTTTCTTGAATGAGCAGTTCTTC. Protein product: CASSPGEGGGFLNEQFF.

This clonotype was seen more than once but under ten times. The V gene is TRBV6-5, the J gene TRBJ1-5; D gene ambiguous. The CDR3 length is 15 residues. V shed 6 bases and J shed 7 bases, with 19 bases lying between them. Germline V CDR1 and CDR2: MNHEY, SVGAGI. The CDR3 is CASRSGWEFGQPQHF. Written as DNA, the CDR3 is TGTGCCAGCAGGTCGGGGTGGGAGTTCGGACAGCCCCAGCATTTT.

Ten or more counts support this clonotype. The J gene is TRBJ2-3, the V gene TRBV20-1; 7 bases map to TRBD1. Trimming at V came to 1 base and at J to 0 bases, leaving 10 bases not matched to a gene. The CDR3 runs to 17 residues. Germline V gene data show CDR1 as DFQATT and CDR2 as SNEGSKA (reference sequence). CDR3 residues: CSARGETGLDSTDTQYF. As DNA, the CDR3 is TGCAGTGCTAGAGGGGAGACAGGGTTGGATAGCACAGATACGCAGTATTTT.

The chain links TRBV4-3 to TRBJ2-7, with D possibly called TRBD1 or TRBD2 (5 bases each). Trimming removed 2 bases at V and 1 base at J, with 9 bases between. The CDR3 is 14 amino acids. Germline CDR1 and CDR2: LGHNA and YSLEER. CDR3 coding DNA: TGCGCCAGCAGCCAACGGGACGAATCCTACGAGCAGTACTTC. Translation: CASSQRDESYEQYF.

This clonotype was recorded at least ten times. This chain connects TRBV12-3 or TRBV12-4 to TRBJ2-1, with unresolved D. Trimming removed 4 bases from V and 3 bases from J, with 4 bases in between. The CDR3 sequence is 12 residues long. The CDR3 nucleotides are TGTGCCAGCAGTTGGGTCTACAATGAGCAGTTCTTC. It specifies CASSWVYNEQFF.

V usage is TRBV19 and J usage is TRBJ2-1, with TRBD1 matching over 7 bases. CDR1 is LNHDA and CDR2 is SQIVND in the germline V gene (reference sequence). This CDR3 comprises 15 residues. V lost 3 bases to trimming and J lost 10 bases; unmatched junction nucleotides: 12. DNA of the CDR3: TGTGCCAGTAGTATGACAGGGAGTGGGAATAACGAGCAGTTCTTC. Translated, it gives CASSMTGSGNNEQFF.

The rearrangement links TRBV6-2 or TRBV6-3 to TRBJ2-7, with D possibly matching TRBD2 (6 bases). Germline V gene data show CDR1 as MNHEY and CDR2 as SVGEGT. The CDR3 totals 16 residues. V was clipped by 11 bases and J by 7 bases, with 30 bases between them. The CDR3: CACNEPGTPSLREQYF. The CDR3 DNA follows: TGTGCCTGCAACGAGCCCGGGACTCCCAGTCTGAGGGAGCAGTACTTC.

Many counts were recorded for this clonotype. The gene calls are TRBV10-3 and TRBJ2-5; D possibly corresponds to TRBD2 (5 bases). The CDR3 spans 13 residues. Germline V lookup: CDR1 ENHRY, CDR2 SYGVKD. V was shortened by 6 bases and J by 3 bases, with 11 bases between the two germline ends. The CDR3 DNA follows: TGTGCCATCAGAGAGGGAGTTGAAGAGACCCAGTACTTC. This encodes CAIREGVEETQYF.